The next 20 T cell receptor beta chains were all read from a single sample in a study of blood T cell repertoires in COVID-19. Here immunoSEQ multiplex PCR was the method, and the copy in TCRdb shows in-frame clones only, minus some. In the table there are 200,000 to 250,000 clones, approximately 81% of which are singletons. The sequencing input was peripheral blood. The receptor set was obtained from a man in his fifties who had recovered from COVID-19.

This clone was counted once. The chain uses TRBV5-1 and TRBJ1-4; 8 nucleotides line up with TRBD1. The CDR3 runs 16 residues. Trimming removed 2 bases from V and 0 bases from J; junction bases left unmatched: 3. The germline CDR1 and CDR2 sequences are SGHRS and YFSETQ. The CDR3, as DNA: TGCGCCAGCAGCTTCGCAGGGGGCGCAACTAATGAAAAACTGTTTTTT. It encodes CASSFAGGATNEKLFF.

The V and J genes are TRBV12-5 and TRBJ2-1; possible D gene TRBD2, 5 bases. V dropped 1 base and J dropped 8 bases, with 12 bases sitting between them. The CDR3 extends over 14 amino acids. From germline, CDR1 is LGHNT and CDR2 FRNRAP. Here the CDR3 DNA reads TGTGCTAGTGGTTTGGGGGGAGTCTGGGATGAGCAGTTCTTC. Translation gives CASGLGGVWDEQFF.

The chain combines TRBV19 with TRBJ1-5; the D gene is possibly TRBD1 (5 bases). V lost 2 bases and J lost 2, with 13 bases in between. This CDR3 is built from 16 residues. Germline V gene lookup returns CDR1 LNHDA and CDR2 SQIVND (reference sequence). This CDR3 is CASSIKSRARNQPQHF. CDR3 nucleotide sequence: TGTGCCAGTAGTATAAAATCCAGGGCGCGCAATCAGCCCCAGCATTTT.

V and J are TRBV18 and TRBJ2-5, with 12 bases that match TRBD2. The germline CDR1 and CDR2 sequences are KGHSH and LQKENI. Trimming at V came to 3 bases and at J to 4 bases, leaving 12 bases not matched to a gene. This CDR3 spans 18 amino acids. The DNA of the CDR3 is TGTGCCAGCTCACCTCGGATCCCAGGACTAGCGGGAACAGAGACCCAGTACTTC. Residues: CASSPRIPGLAGTETQYF.

The CDR3 nucleotides are TGCGCCAGCAGCCAACTGGTCTCCGGACAAGAAGCTTTCTTT. As protein: CASSQLVSGQEAFF. This chain joins TRBV4-1 and TRBJ1-1, with TRBD1 as a possible D gene (5 bases). V was shortened by 2 bases and J by 8 bases, with 15 bases between the two germline ends. The CDR3 runs 14 residues. Germline loops: CDR1 MGHRA, CDR2 YSYEKL.

V is TRBV5-1 and J is TRBJ2-2; perhaps TRBD2 as D (6 bases). Trimming took 1 base from V and 2 from J, leaving 12 bases between them. This CDR3 comprises 16 residues. Germline V gene sequence: CDR1 SGHRS, CDR2 YFSETQ. The CDR3 nucleotides are TGCGCCAGCAGCTTGATGGCCGGGACTAACACCGGGGAGCTGTTTTTT. It codes for CASSLMAGTNTGELFF. The full variable domain, rest sourced from reference TRBV5-1 and TRBJ2-2, is KAGVTQTPRYLIKTRGQQVTLSCSPISGHRSVSWYQQTPGQGLQFLFEYFSETQRNKGNFPGRFSGRQFSNSRSEMNVSTLELGDSALYLCASSLMAGTNTGELFFGEGSRLTVL.

Here the CDR3 reads CASSLVSGRPETQYF. The DNA for the CDR3 is TGCGCCAGCAGCTTGGTTAGCGGGAGGCCAGAGACCCAGTACTTC. The chain has TRBV5-1 and TRBJ2-5; TRBD2 matches at 10 bases. Losses at the gene ends were 0 bases for V and 4 bases for J; bases not matched to a gene: 3. The germline V gene has CDR1 SGHRS and CDR2 YFSETQ. This CDR3 has 15 residues.

J is TRBJ2-5 and V is TRBV18; D may be TRBD1 (6 bases). The V end lost 0 bases, the J end lost 5 bases, and 7 bases lay between the germline ends. This CDR3 spans 13 amino acids. Looked up from germline, CDR1 is KGHSH and CDR2 is LQKENI. CDR3 residues: CASSPPRGETQYF. In nucleotides, the CDR3 is TGTGCCAGCTCACCACCGAGGGGGGAGACCCAGTACTTC.

The chain links TRBV5-4 to TRBJ2-1, with 12 bases aligning to TRBD2. CDR1 is SGHNT, CDR2 YYREEE, per germline (reference sequence). This CDR3 contains 16 residues. V lost 7 bases, J lost 5 bases, and 10 bases stayed unmatched. The CDR3 bases are TGTGCCAGCTATTCCGGCGGACTAGCGGGAAACAATGAGCAGTTCTTC. It yields the protein CASYSGGLAGNNEQFF.

The chain joins TRBV2 to TRBJ2-7; a possible D gene is TRBD2 (5 bases). The ends were cut back, 1 base at V and 6 bases at J, with 13 bases in the middle. Germline CDR1 reads SNHLY; CDR2 reads FYNNEI. This CDR3 is built from 14 residues. The CDR3 region has the DNA TGTGCCAGCAGTGAAGGTCGGGGTTGGGCCGAGCAGTACTTC. Protein sequence: CASSEGRGWAEQYF.

The CDR3 loop reads CASSPPGQGRNTEAFF. CDR3 DNA: TGTGCCAGCTCTCCTCCGGGACAGGGTCGGAACACTGAAGCTTTCTTT. V usage is TRBV18 and J usage is TRBJ1-1, with 9 nucleotides matching TRBD1. CDR1 and CDR2 from the germline V gene are KGHSH and LQKENI. V shed 6 bases, J shed 1 base, and the junction held 9 bases outside the gene matches. The CDR3 spans 16 residues.

This clone has only a few counts. The chain links TRBV15 to TRBJ2-5; D unresolved. The CDR3 covers 15 residues. V was shortened by 0 bases and J by 1 base, with 9 bases between the two germline ends. Germline CDR1 is LNHNV and CDR2 is YYDKDF (reference sequence). The CDR3 loop reads CATSRDRSGQETQYF. The CDR3 DNA reads TGTGCCACCAGCAGAGATAGGAGTGGCCAAGAGACCCAGTACTTC.

This chain links TRBV6-1 with TRBJ1-4; tentatively, D is TRBD1 (5 bases). Trimming took 2 bases from V and 11 from J, leaving 18 bases between them. Germline V lookup: CDR1 MNHNS, CDR2 SASEGT. The CDR3 runs 15 residues. CDR3 coding DNA: TGTGCCAGCAGTGAAATAGGGGCCACAATTGGGAAACTGTTTTTT. Its protein product is CASSEIGATIGKLFF.

The chain links TRBV10-2 to TRBJ2-7; D uncertain. The germline V gene encodes CDR1 WSHSY and CDR2 SAAADI. V was shortened by 4 bases and J by 4 bases, with 5 bases between the two germline ends. The CDR3 sequence is 11 residues long. CDR3 amino acids: CASSGRYEQYF. CDR3 in DNA: TGCGCCAGCAGTGGGCGGTACGAGCAGTACTTC.

The chain recombines TRBV28 with TRBJ2-7, with 8 bases identical to TRBD1. The CDR3 has 14 amino acids. The ends lost 3 bases at V and 3 bases at J; junction bases unmatched: 4. The germline V gene has CDR1 MDHEN and CDR2 SYDVKM. Written as DNA, the CDR3 is TGTGCCAGCAGTTTTTGGGACAGGCGCTACGAGCAGTACTTC. Its protein is CASSFWDRRYEQYF.

This chain joins TRBV18 and TRBJ2-1, with a tentative D call TRBD1 (5 bases). V was shortened by 4 bases and J by 8 bases, with 12 bases between the two germline ends. Germline CDR1 KGHSH, CDR2 LQKENI. This CDR3 is built from 13 residues. Written as DNA, the CDR3 is TGTGCCAGCTCACTGGATCAGGGCGATGAGCAGTTCTTC. Translated: CASSLDQGDEQFF. The full variable domain, its missing parts supplied by reference TRBV18 and TRBJ2-1, is NAGVMQNPRHLVRRRGQEARLRCSPMKGHSHVYWYRQLPEEGLKFMVYLQKENIIDESGMPKERFSAEFPKEGPSILRIQQVVRGDSAAYFCASSLDQGDEQFFGPGTRLTVL.

The chain joins TRBV9 to TRBJ2-2; 7 positions agree with TRBD2. CDR3 length equals 16 residues. Germline-derived CDR1 and CDR2 are SGDLS and YYNGEE. V trimming: 0 bases; J trimming: 7 bases; junction bases outside the gene matches: 9. CDR3 residues: CASSVGAGRGGGELFF. DNA of the CDR3: TGTGCCAGCAGCGTAGGGGCAGGGAGGGGCGGCGGGGAGCTGTTTTTT.

This rearrangement joins TRBV7-9 to TRBJ2-7; TRBD2 matches at 7 bases. From germline, CDR1 is SEHNR and CDR2 FQNEAQ (reference sequence). V shed 5 bases, J shed 1 base, and the junction held 8 bases outside the gene matches. This CDR3 comprises 15 residues. The DNA of the CDR3 is TGTGCCAGCAGCCCTCCGGGACTACAATCCTACGAGCAGTACTTC. This sequence encodes CASSPPGLQSYEQYF. Full variable domain (missing parts from reference TRBV7-9 and TRBJ2-7): DTGVSQNPRHKITKRGQNVTFRCDPISEHNRLYWYRQTLGQGPEFLTYFQNEAQLEKSRLLSDRFSAERPKGSFSTLEIQRTEQGDSAMYLCASSPPGLQSYEQYFGPGTRLTVT.

The chain combines TRBV29-1 with TRBJ1-3; 8 bases align to TRBD1. Germline lookup yields CDR1 SQVTM and CDR2 ANQGSEA. After removal of 3 bases from V and 4 bases from J, the junction contained 2 bases not matched to a gene. CDR3 length equals 13 residues. CDR3 sequence reads: CSVDRQGGNTIYF. CDR3 nucleotide sequence: TGCAGCGTTGATAGACAGGGGGGAAACACCATATATTTT.

This clone showed up just a few times. This chain joins TRBV4-1 and TRBJ2-7, with D perhaps matching TRBD2 (6 bases). The V end was cut by 0 bases, the J end by 2 bases, with 11 bases between. The length of the CDR3 is 15 residues. The germline gives CDR1 MGHRA, CDR2 YSYEKL. CDR3 nucleotide sequence: TGCGCCAGCAGCCAAGAAGCTAGCGTACCCTACGAGCAGTACTTC. It is translated as CASSQEASVPYEQYF.